A selection of T cell receptor beta chains follows, all from one sample in a study of cytomegalovirus exposure and HLA in healthy donors. Profiling relied on immunoSEQ multiplex PCR, and the TCRdb table lists in-frame clones only, not all of them. The sample records tens of thousands of clones, more than 60% being singletons. The sequenced sample consisted of PBMCs. All receptors derive from a man aged 40-49 years in good health and CMV-seronegative. Each CDR3 is given with its conserved first and last residue.

. TRBV7-9 CASSLSSSGGLYAYEQYF
TRBJ1-1 TRBV9 CASSALTGHTEAFF
TRBJ2-1 TRBV15 CATKSTSGPYNEQFF
TRBJ1-5 TRBV15 CATSRVGGSNQPQHF
TRBJ2-1 TRBV19 CASSMITSNEQFF
TRBJ1-3 TRBV19 CASLTEQRGSGNTIYF
TRBJ2-1 TRBV7-2 CATGLAHNEQFF
TRBJ2-3 TRBV28 CASTRTGREVGYTQYF
TRBJ1-2 TRBV5-1 CASSLGPSGGQDGYTF
TRBJ2-2 TRBV5-1 CASSLNTGSNTGELFF
TRBJ1-3 TRBV4-2 CASSPWAGDSGNTIYF
TRBJ2-7 TRBV7-9 CASSFNFNRAGASYEQYF
TRBJ2-7 TRBV19 CASALAGDSSYEQYF
TRBJ2-3 TRBV6-6 CASSYSNPSHTDTQYF
TRBJ2-1 TRBV2 CASSQIAGLNNEQFF
TRBJ1-1 TRBV28 CASSRGNTEAFF
TRBJ1-3 TRBV6-5 CASSYSNPPDTIYF
TRBJ2-2 TRBV7-8 CASRVDTLFTGELFF
TRBJ1-2 TRBV9 CASSTTSTGRYGYTF
TRBJ2-1 TRBV4-2 CASSQDVQGAFYNEQFF
TRBJ1-6 TRBV5-8 CASSPGQGVSPLHF
TRBJ1-3 TRBV5-1 CASSLSGADSGNTIYF
TRBJ1-3 TRBV10-1 CANPRVCEGNTIYF
TRBJ2-2 TRBV7-2 CASSPGLAGGIANTGELFF
TRBJ2-7 TRBV5-5 CASSGGQDPYEQYF
TRBJ1-5 TRBV4-1 CASQDIDRGGQPQHF
TRBJ2-1 TRBV7-2 CASSPRHEQFF
TRBJ2-3 TRBV5-6 CASSLDGAVTDTQYF
TRBJ2-3 TRBV5-4 CASSGTSGRALGTDTQYF
TRBJ2-1 TRBV19 CASSMGQWYEQFF
TRBJ2-1 TRBV5-6 CASSPDSDSYNEQFF
TRBJ2-1 TRBV27 CASTIRLAGENEQFF
TRBJ2-7 TRBV10-3 CAISEGGGRQNYEQYF
TRBJ2-2 TRBV10-3 CAISEKLLAGVFTGELFF
TRBJ1-1 TRBV6-5 CASSYLTPGGSEAFF
TRBJ1-1 TRBV4-1 CASSQEGRGGNTEAFF
TRBJ2-5 TRBV9 CASSVAPLAGTETQYF
TRBJ2-1 TRBV5-4 CASSRSHSTSGNEQFF
TRBJ2-7 TRBV27 CASSARLAGGIYEQYF
TRBJ1-1 TRBV19 CGTRNLNTEAFF
TRBJ1-2 TRBV27 CASSFGANYGYTF
TRBJ2-7 TRBV2 CASSEIQGSSYEQYF
TRBJ2-7 TRBV27 CASSFGTGAYEQYF
TRBJ1-5 TRBV7-9 CASQRGAAGQPQHF
TRBJ2-1 TRBV5-1 CASSYDPGQGMNEQFF
TRBJ1-1 TRBV28 CASSLPPGEAFF
TRBJ2-2 TRBV28 CASIPGQNTGELFF
TRBJ2-3 TRBV7-7 CASSSSGVTDTQYF